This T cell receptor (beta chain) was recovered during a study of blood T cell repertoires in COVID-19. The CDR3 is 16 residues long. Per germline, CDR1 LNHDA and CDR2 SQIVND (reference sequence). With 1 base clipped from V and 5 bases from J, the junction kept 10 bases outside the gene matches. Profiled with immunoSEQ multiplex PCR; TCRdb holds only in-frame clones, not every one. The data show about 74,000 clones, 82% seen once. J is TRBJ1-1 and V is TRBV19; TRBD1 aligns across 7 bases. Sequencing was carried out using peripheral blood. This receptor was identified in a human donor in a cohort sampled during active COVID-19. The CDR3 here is CASSIGRTGGGTEAFF. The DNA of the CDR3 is TGTGCCAGTAGTATAGGACGGACAGGCGGGGGGACTGAAGCTTTCTTT. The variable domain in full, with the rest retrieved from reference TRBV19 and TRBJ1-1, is DGGITQSPKYLFRKEGQNVTLSCEQNLNHDAMYWYRQDPGQGLRLIYYSQIVNDFQKGDIAEGYSVSREKKESFPLTVTSAQKNPTAFYLCASSIGRTGGGTEAFFGQGTRLTVV.